This entry lists 10 T cell receptor beta chains sequenced from one sample in a study of PD-L1 blockade in urothelial cancer. Method: immunoSEQ multiplex PCR; TCRdb's copy keeps in-frame clones and lacks some. The sample shows 45,000 to 70,000 clones, less than 90% of them seen only once. Indicated time point: pretreatment peripheral blood. Specimen: PBMCs, collected around atezolizumab (anti-PD-L1) treatment. The receptors derive from a man between 65 and 79 years old with urothelial cancer.

This rearrangement joins TRBV6-5 to TRBJ2-7; no clear D gene. The CDR3 has 12 residues. Trimming shortened V by 6 bases and J by 0 bases, and 6 bases separated the two germline ends. The germline CDR1 and CDR2 sequences are MNHEY and SVGAGI. Written as DNA, the CDR3 is TGTGCCAGCAGGGCAGACTCCTACGAGCAGTACTTC. Residues: CASRADSYEQYF.

V and J are TRBV27 and TRBJ2-4, with a possible D match to TRBD1 (5 bases). The CDR3 runs 12 residues. Trimming removed 5 bases from V and 6 bases from J, with 8 bases in between. Germline lookup yields CDR1 MNHEY and CDR2 SMNVEV (reference sequence). Here the CDR3 DNA reads TGTGCCAGCAGTACCACAGGAAACATTCAGTACTTC. As protein: CASSTTGNIQYF.

The rearrangement uses TRBV7-9 and TRBJ1-4, with TRBD1 identical over 7 bases. Germline-derived CDR1 and CDR2 are SEHNR and FQNEAQ (reference sequence). The CDR3 extends over 13 amino acids. J gave up 7 bases and V 5 bases, and 4 bases lay outside the gene matches. The CDR3 nucleotides are TGTGCCAGCAGCATAGACAGGGCTGAAAAACTGTTTTTT. Translating it yields CASSIDRAEKLFF.

V usage is TRBV18 and J usage is TRBJ2-2; a weak D match, TRBD1 (5 bases). Trimming shortened V by 0 bases and J by 6 bases, and 8 bases separated the two germline ends. CDR1 is KGHSH and CDR2 is LQKENI in the germline V gene. The CDR3 runs to 14 residues. In nucleotides, the CDR3 is TGTGCCAGCTCACCACCTGGACAAGCCGGGGAGCTGTTTTTT. Its protein is CASSPPGQAGELFF.

V usage is TRBV6-5 and J usage is TRBJ2-1; 8 positions match TRBD2. The germline gives CDR1 MNHEY, CDR2 SVGAGI. V shed 2 bases and J 9 bases; nucleotides not matched to a gene: 9. The CDR3 totals 15 residues. The CDR3 here is CASSYGGAGGFEQFF. The CDR3 DNA follows: TGTGCCAGCAGTTACGGTGGGGCGGGAGGTTTTGAGCAGTTCTTC.

The rearrangement uses TRBV4-1 and TRBJ2-7; 9 positions agree with TRBD2. The germline V gene has CDR1 MGHRA and CDR2 YSYEKL. The CDR3 totals 16 residues. J lost 2 bases, V lost 0 bases, and 5 bases had no gene match. The CDR3 DNA sequence: TGCGCCAGCAGCCAAGAACTAGCGGGCGCGACCTACGAGCAGTACTTC. Translation: CASSQELAGATYEQYF.

V gene TRBV5-8 combines with J gene TRBJ2-3, with a possible D match to TRBD1 (6 bases). The CDR3 has 15 residues. Deletions cut 4 bases from V and 0 bases from J, with 12 bases between. Germline lookup yields CDR1 SGHTS and CDR2 YDEGEE. CDR3 sequence (DNA): TGTGCCAGCAGCACCATCACAGGGAGCACAGATACGCAGTATTTT. It codes for CASSTITGSTDTQYF.

This chain connects TRBV6-1 to TRBJ2-2, with D possibly being TRBD1 (8 bases). CDR1 and CDR2 (germline): MNHNS, SASEGT. The CDR3 has 16 residues. Trimming removed 3 bases at V and 3 bases at J, with 14 bases between. CDR3 residues: CASSDRTGRDTGELFF. Written as DNA, the CDR3 is TGTGCCAGCAGTGATAGGACAGGGAGGGACACCGGGGAGCTGTTTTTT.

The rearrangement links TRBV5-1 to TRBJ2-1; 8 bases are a match to TRBD2. J lost 7 bases, V lost 1 base, and 13 bases had no gene match. The CDR3 contains 17 residues. The germline CDR1 and CDR2 sequences are SGHRS and YFSETQ. CDR3 loop: CASSLLKSASGFNEQFF. The CDR3 DNA reads as TGCGCCAGCAGCTTGCTAAAATCAGCTAGCGGGTTTAATGAGCAGTTCTTC. The full variable domain, completed using reference TRBV5-1 and TRBJ2-1, is KAGVTQTPRYLIKTRGQQVTLSCSPISGHRSVSWYQQTPGQGLQFLFEYFSETQRNKGNFPGRFSGRQFSNSRSEMNVSTLELGDSALYLCASSLLKSASGFNEQFFGPGTRLTVL.

This clone was counted a single time. The chain couples TRBV5-1 to TRBJ2-7, with D perhaps TRBD1 (5 bases). CDR3 length: 13 residues. Trimming took off 4 bases at V and 2 bases at J, with 10 bases between the two ends. The germline V gene has CDR1 SGHRS and CDR2 YFSETQ. The chain's CDR3 is CASSAQGTYEQYF. In nucleotides, the CDR3 is TGCGCCAGCAGCGCCCAGGGTACCTACGAGCAGTACTTC.